Here is one T cell receptor (beta chain) with its context. What this receptor recognizes is not known. The input lacks base qualities; no much larger clone sits a single base away. This specimen comes from a study of naive and memory T cell subsets (dated by TCRdb to about 2017). For the study in its entirety: Sorted naive and memory T cell subsets from peripheral blood were analyzed in the study using a UMI-based, open-source pipeline for TCR alpha and beta sequencing. The functional CMV T cell responses agreed completely with IgG serology results. RNA was DNase-treated and reverse transcribed with TCR constant-region primers, mostly using SuperScript III.

The library was built by means of UMI-ligation and nested PCR. The beta constant-region primer was an equimolar mix of two oligonucleotides covering both TRBC1 and TRBC2. The ligated cDNA went through four rounds of PCR with nested alpha and beta constant-region primers together with the SP2 primer. T4 RNA ligase 1 ligated a single-stranded oligonucleotide carrying the SP2 primer and a 12-nucleotide UMI to the cDNA 3' end. The ligation reaction was kept at 16 degrees C for about 20-25 hours. PCR2 was typically performed as a SYBR Green qPCR and was stopped at a predetermined threshold so that over-amplification was prevented. Agencourt AMPure XP magnetic beads were used for all purifications after the first. Libraries were quantified by Qubit and checked on a TapeStation, where a main peak was expected near 650 bp. Pooled libraries were sequenced on an Illumina MiSeq using v2 2x251 paired-end kits, and typically 1-2 million reads were obtained per sample. Each sample was pooled at 4 to 5 nM, and roughly 4.5-7% PhiX was included to help cluster recognition. The authors' analysis ran thus. Decombinator assigned V and J genes to Demultiplexor-processed FASTQ reads by tag matching, allowing a single base-pair mismatch. Collapsinator relied on UMIs to fix sequencing errors as well as frequency errors caused by PCR heterogeneity. CDR3Translator translated TCRs and extracted CDR3s from the conserved cysteine to the FGXG phenylalanine, flagging non-productive sequences. Gini, Shannon entropy and inverse Simpson indices were calculated on repertoires that had been subsampled to equal numbers of UMI-defined TCRs. Power-law fits to clonotype abundance distributions were performed by maximum likelihood within the linear range. For one naive CD8 sample, the pipeline and MIGEC produced similar UMI counts, unique TCR numbers and clonal distributions. In one analysis, naive TCRs that were also found in any memory subset of the same donor were excluded from the naive repertoire. A set of several thousand CMV-associated CDR3 sequences, compiled from VDJdb and a published dataset, was used to search the repertoires. TCRdb reanalyzed the raw reads on its own, using fastp at Q25 for trimming and MiXCR for clone calling, and kept in-frame beta chains. When rows share a CDR3 protein, they turn into one entry using the most common DNA and genes. TCRdb, not the original authors, processed these V and J calls. For this sample the table gives just over 80,000 distinct CDR3 sequences, of which roughly 9.3% were detected only once. The ten largest make up 1.2% of the sample.

What the authors observed across the whole study: Gini index rose and Shannon and inverse Simpson diversity fell from naive through CM, EM and EMRA in both CD4 and CD8 cells. RNA-based TCR counts may be influenced by expression changes linked to T cell activation and differentiation. Each clonotype was defined as a single alpha or beta chain sequence rather than as a paired alpha/beta receptor. TCR abundance followed a power law whose exponent differed between naive and memory subsets but was consistent across the three individuals. After error correction, only a single occurrence was seen for over 90% of naive TCR sequences, so much steeper abundance distributions were produced than in memory subsets. The repertoire findings for the naive and memory subsets could not be validated, as no ground truth was available. Naive repertoires, especially CD8, contained a few larger clonotypes, possibly memory cells re-expressing CD45RA.

Taken from the germline V gene, the CDR1 and CDR2 loops are MGHDK and SYGVNS. Ends trimmed: V by 4 bases, J by 5 bases; bases unmatched to a gene: 9. Spanning cysteine to phenylalanine, the CDR3 consists of 15 amino acids. The retained sequence is limited to the CDR3, 45 bases, with the frame set at the first base. TCR alpha and beta chain libraries were amplified separately from the second PCR step onward. The CMV status of each donor was determined by measuring IFNgamma production from CD4+ T cells after fresh PBMCs had been stimulated overnight with CMV viral lysate. CD4 T cells were positively selected with Miltenyi beads, followed by positive selection of CD8 T cells from the CD4-negative fraction. Cells were stained for CD3, CD4, CD8, CD45RA, CD27 and a live/dead dye and were sorted on a BD Aria II into four subsets based on CD45RA and CD27. A few healthy volunteers provided blood, and each donor's sample was split into CD4 and CD8 T cells and then further divided into four differentiation subsets. Around 110 ml of peripheral blood was taken from each donor, and PBMC were separated by density-gradient centrifugation on Ficoll-Paque PLUS. Sorted cells were lysed in RLT buffer, after which RNA was extracted using a Qiagen RNeasy kit and stored at -80 degrees C.

Source material: naive CD8+ T cells from blood. What this sample's cell subset or site label stands for: naive T cells, CD45RA high CD27+. The receptor comes from a human donor in good health. The chain is made from TRBV25-1 and TRBJ2-3; the central 7 bases match TRBD2. In nucleotide form, the sequence is TGTGCCAGCAGTGTAATAGCGGGTTCGGGAGATACGCAGTATTTT. It specifies CASSVIAGSGDTQYF.